This T cell receptor beta chain was found in a study of T-cell memory formation after mild COVID-19. Findings and limits, study-wide: CM and EM subsets held most contracting CD4+ clones; EMRA held CD8+ ones. Among clones contracting day 15 to 85, CD4/CD8 was balanced, whereas later expanders leaned CD4+. Clonal second-wave expansions that peaked on day 37 had unconfirmed SARS-CoV-2 specificity.

Constant-segment primers and 5'RACE yielded cDNA libraries for TCR alpha and TCR beta, each carrying sample barcodes and UMIs. MiXCR, applied by TCRdb to the 5' RACE reads, yields one record per CDR3 protein. The sample consists of about 190,000 distinct CDR3 sequences, about a sixth of them appearing once. The CDR3 runs to 13 residues. In germline, CDR1 is SQVTM, CDR2 ANQGSEA. Deletions cut 5 bases from V and 0 bases from J, with 10 bases between. About this clonotype: Its antigen is as yet unknown.

This TCR was recovered from an adult woman who had mild COVID-19 (a few samples of this study predate the infection). Cell type and time point are not known. Source material: PBMCs or a T cell subset sorted from them (not recorded which). The chain combines TRBV29-1 with TRBJ1-1; D remains ambiguous. CDR3 sequence (DNA): TGCAGCGTTAACGACCTCCTGAACACTGAAGCTTTCTTT. Protein: CSVNDLLNTEAFF.